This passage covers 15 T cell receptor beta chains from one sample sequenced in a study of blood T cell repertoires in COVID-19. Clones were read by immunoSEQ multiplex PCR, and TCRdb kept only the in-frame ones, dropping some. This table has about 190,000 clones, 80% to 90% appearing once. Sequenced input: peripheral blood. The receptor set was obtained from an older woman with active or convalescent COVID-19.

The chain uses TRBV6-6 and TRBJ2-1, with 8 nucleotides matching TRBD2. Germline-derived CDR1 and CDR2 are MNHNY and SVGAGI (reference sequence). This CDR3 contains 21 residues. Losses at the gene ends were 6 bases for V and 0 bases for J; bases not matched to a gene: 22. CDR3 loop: CASSQPIIAGLGESSYNEQFF. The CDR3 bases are TGTGCCAGCAGCCAACCGATTATAGCGGGATTAGGGGAAAGCTCCTACAATGAGCAGTTCTTC.

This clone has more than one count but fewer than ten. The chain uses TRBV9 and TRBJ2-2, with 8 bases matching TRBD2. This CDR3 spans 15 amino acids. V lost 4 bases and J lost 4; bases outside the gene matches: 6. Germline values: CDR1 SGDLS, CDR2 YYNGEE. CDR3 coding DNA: TGTGCCAGCAGCACCCGGACTAGCCCCACCGGGGAGCTGTTTTTT. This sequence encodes CASSTRTSPTGELFF.

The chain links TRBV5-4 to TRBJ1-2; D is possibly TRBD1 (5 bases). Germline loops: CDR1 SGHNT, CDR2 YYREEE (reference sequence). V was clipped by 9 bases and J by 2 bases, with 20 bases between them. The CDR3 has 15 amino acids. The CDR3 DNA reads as TGTGCCACCGAGGATGGGGGGAACTTGAACTATGGCTACACCTTC. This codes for CATEDGGNLNYGYTF.

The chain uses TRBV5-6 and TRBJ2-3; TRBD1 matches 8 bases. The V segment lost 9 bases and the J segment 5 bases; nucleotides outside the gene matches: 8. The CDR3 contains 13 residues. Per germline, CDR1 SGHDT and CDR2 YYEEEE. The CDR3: CATTVGQVDTQYF. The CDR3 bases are TGTGCCACCACAGTGGGACAGGTAGATACGCAGTATTTT. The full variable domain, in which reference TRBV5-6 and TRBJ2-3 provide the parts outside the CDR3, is DAGVTQSPTHLIKTRGQQVTLRCSPKSGHDTVSWYQQALGQGPQFIFQYYEEEERQRGNFPDRFSGHQFPNYSSELNVNALLLGDSALYLCATTVGQVDTQYFGPGTRLTVL.

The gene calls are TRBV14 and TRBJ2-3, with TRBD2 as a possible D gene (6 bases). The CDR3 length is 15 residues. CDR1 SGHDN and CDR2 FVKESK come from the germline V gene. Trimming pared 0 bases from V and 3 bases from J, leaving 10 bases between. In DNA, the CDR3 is TGTGCCAGCAGCCAAGATGGGGGGAGTACAGATACGCAGTATTTT. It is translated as CASSQDGGSTDTQYF.

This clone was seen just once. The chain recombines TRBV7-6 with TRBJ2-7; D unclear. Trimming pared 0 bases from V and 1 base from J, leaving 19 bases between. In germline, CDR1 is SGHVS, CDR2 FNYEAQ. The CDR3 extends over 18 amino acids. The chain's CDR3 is CASSLAHSSGVGSYEQYF. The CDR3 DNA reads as TGTGCCAGCAGCTTAGCACATAGTTCGGGTGTCGGGTCCTACGAGCAGTACTTC.

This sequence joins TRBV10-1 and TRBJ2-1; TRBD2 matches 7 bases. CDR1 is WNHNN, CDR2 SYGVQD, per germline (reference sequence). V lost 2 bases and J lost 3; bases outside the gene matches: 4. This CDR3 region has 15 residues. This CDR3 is CASSESGVGYNEQFF. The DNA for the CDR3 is TGCGCCAGCAGTGAGAGCGGGGTGGGCTACAATGAGCAGTTCTTC.

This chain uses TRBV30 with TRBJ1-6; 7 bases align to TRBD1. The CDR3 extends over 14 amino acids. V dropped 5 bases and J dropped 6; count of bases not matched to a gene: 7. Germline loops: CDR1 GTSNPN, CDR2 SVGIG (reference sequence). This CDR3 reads CAWVTGLSNSPLHF. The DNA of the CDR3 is TGTGCCTGGGTGACAGGGTTGAGTAATTCACCCCTCCACTTT.

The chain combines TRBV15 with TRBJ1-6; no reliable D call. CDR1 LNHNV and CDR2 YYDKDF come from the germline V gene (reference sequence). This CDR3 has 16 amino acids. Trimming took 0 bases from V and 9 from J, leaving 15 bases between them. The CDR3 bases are TGTGCCACCAGCAGAGAGAGAGACGGGAGGAGTTCACCCCTCCACTTT. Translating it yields CATSRERDGRSSPLHF.

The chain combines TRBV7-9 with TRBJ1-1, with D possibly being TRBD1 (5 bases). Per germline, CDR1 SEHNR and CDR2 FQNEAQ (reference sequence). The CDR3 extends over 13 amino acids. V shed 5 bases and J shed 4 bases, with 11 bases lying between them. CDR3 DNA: TGTGCCAGCAGCCAACGGGGGATCACTGAAGCTTTCTTT. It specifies CASSQRGITEAFF.

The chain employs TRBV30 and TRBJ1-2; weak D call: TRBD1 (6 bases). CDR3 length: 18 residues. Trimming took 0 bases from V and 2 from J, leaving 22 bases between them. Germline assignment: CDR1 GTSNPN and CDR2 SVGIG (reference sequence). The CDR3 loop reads CAWSVLGGRGKSNYGYTF. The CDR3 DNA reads TGTGCCTGGAGTGTACTGGGTGGGAGGGGGAAGTCGAACTATGGCTACACCTTC.

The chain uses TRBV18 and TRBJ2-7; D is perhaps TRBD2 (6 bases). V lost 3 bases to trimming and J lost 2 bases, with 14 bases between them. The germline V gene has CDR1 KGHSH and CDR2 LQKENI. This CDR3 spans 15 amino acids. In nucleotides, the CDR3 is TGTGCCAGCTCACCGGTGGGGGAGGTAGCCTACGAGCAGTACTTC. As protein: CASSPVGEVAYEQYF.

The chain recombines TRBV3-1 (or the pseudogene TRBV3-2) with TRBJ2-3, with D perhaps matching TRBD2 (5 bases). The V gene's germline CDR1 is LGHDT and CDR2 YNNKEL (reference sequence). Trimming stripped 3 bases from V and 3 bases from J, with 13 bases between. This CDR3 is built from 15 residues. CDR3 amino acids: CASSHDRGGTDTQYF. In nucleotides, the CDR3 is TGTGCCAGCAGCCATGACCGTGGAGGTACAGATACGCAGTATTTT.

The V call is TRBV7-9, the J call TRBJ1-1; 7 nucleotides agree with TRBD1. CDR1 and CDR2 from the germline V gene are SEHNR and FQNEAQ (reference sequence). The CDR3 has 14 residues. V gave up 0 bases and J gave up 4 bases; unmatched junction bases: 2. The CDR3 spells CASSLAGGRTEAFF. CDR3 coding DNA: TGTGCCAGCAGCTTAGCAGGGGGCCGCACTGAAGCTTTCTTT.

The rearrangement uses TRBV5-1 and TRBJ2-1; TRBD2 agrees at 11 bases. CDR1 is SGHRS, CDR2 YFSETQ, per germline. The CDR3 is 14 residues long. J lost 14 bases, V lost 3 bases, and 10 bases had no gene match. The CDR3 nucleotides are TGCGCCAGCAGCTCCAACCCCCAGACTAGCGGGGAGTTCTTC. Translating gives CASSSNPQTSGEFF.